The 4 T cell receptor beta chains in this list originate from one sample, sequenced in a study of blood T cell repertoires in COVID-19. Measured with immunoSEQ multiplex PCR; TCRdb has only the in-frame clones, and not every one. The sample has 150,000 to 200,000 clones; around 90% are singletons. Sequenced input: peripheral blood. The receptors come from a man between 40 and 49 years old with active or convalescent COVID-19.

The chain employs TRBV5-8 and TRBJ2-1; D gene ambiguous. The V gene's germline CDR1 is SGHTS and CDR2 YDEGEE. The CDR3 has 12 residues. The V end lost 0 bases, the J end lost 7 bases, and 5 bases lay between the germline ends. CDR3 loop: CASSLALNEQFF. The CDR3 region has the DNA TGTGCCAGCAGCTTGGCCCTGAATGAGCAGTTCTTC.

The gene calls are TRBV19 and TRBJ1-6; TRBD1 matches at 8 bases. Germline trimming cut 5 bases from V and 5 bases from J; bases unmatched to any gene: 8. The germline V gene has CDR1 LNHDA and CDR2 SQIVND (reference sequence). CDR3 size: 16 residues. The CDR3 loop is CASSPLDRADNSPLHF. CDR3 DNA sequence: TGTGCCAGTAGTCCCCTGGACAGGGCTGATAATTCACCCCTCCACTTT. Full variable domain (rest looked up from reference TRBV19 and TRBJ1-6): DGGITQSPKYLFRKEGQNVTLSCEQNLNHDAMYWYRQDPGQGLRLIYYSQIVNDFQKGDIAEGYSVSREKKESFPLTVTSAQKNPTAFYLCASSPLDRADNSPLHFGNGTRLTVT.

This clone has only one observation. V gene TRBV6-5 combines with J gene TRBJ1-2; 7 nucleotides line up with TRBD1. The CDR3 sequence is 13 residues long. The V segment lost 6 bases and the J segment 2 bases; nucleotides outside the gene matches: 3. The germline V gene encodes CDR1 MNHEY and CDR2 SVGAGI. In DNA, the CDR3 is TGTGCCAGCAGCCGGGGACAGAACTATGGCTACACCTTC. This codes for CASSRGQNYGYTF.

The rearrangement links TRBV19 to TRBJ1-3; D gene uncertain. The CDR3 spans 15 residues. The germline gives CDR1 LNHDA, CDR2 SQIVND (reference sequence). V lost 3 bases and J lost 0, with 9 bases in between. The DNA of the CDR3 is TGTGCCAGTAGTATGATCACCAGCTCTGGAAACACCATATATTTT. It codes for CASSMITSSGNTIYF.